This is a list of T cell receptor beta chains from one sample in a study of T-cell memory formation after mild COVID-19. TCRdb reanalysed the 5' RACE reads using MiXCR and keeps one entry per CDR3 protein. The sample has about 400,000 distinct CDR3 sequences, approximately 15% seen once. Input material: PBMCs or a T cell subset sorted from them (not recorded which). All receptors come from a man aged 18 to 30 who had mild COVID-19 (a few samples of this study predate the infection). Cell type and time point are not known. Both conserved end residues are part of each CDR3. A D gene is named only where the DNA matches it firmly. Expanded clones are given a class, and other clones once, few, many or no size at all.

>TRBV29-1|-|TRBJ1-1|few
TGCAGCGTAGGTGGACCCATGAACACTGAAGCTTTCTTT
CSVGGPMNTEAFF
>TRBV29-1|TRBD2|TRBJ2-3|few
TGCAGCGTCCGACCGGGACTACCGGGGGATACGCAGTATTTT
CSVRPGLPGDTQYF
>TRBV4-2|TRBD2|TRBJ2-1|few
TGTGCCAGCAGCCAAGTGGGGACTAGCGGGGCCTCCTACAATGAGCAGTTCTTC
CASSQVGTSGASYNEQFF
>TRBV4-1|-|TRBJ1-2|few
TGCGCCAGCAGCCAGGCTGGACAGACGCGGATATATGGCTACACCTTC
CASSQAGQTRIYGYTF
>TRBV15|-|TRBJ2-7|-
TGTGCCACCAGCTCAAGGGGCAGGATGGATCAACCGTACGAGCAGTACTTC
CATSSRGRMDQPYEQYF
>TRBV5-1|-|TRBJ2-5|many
TGCGCCAGCAGCTTGGCCTTGAACGGCCAAGAGACCCAGTACTTC
CASSLALNGQETQYF
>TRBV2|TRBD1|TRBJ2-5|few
TGTGCCACCAACAGGGGAGACAGGGGGCAAGAGACCCAGTACTTC
CATNRGDRGQETQYF
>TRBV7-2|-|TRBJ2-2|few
TGTGCCAGCAGCTTAAGGTCGGCTTCGAACACCGGGGAGCTGTTTTTT
CASSLRSASNTGELFF
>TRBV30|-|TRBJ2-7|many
TGTGCCTCACAGGGTGGGGACTACGAGCAGTACTTC
CASQGGDYEQYF
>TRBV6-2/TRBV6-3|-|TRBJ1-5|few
TGTGCCAGCAGGGACCTCAAGAAGAAAGATCCCCAGCATTTT
CASRDLKKKDPQHF
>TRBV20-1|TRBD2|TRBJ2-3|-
TGCAGTGCTAGAGTAGCGGGGGGGCTGGTAGATACGCAGTATTTT
CSARVAGGLVDTQYF
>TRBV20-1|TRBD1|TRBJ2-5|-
TGCAGTGCTAGACCCCGGGACAGGGGGGGAGAGACCCAGTACTTC
CSARPRDRGGETQYF
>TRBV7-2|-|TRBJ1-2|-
TGTGCCAGCAGCTTGGGGGGGCATAACTATGGCTACACCTTC
CASSLGGHNYGYTF
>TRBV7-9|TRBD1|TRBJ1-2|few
TGTGCCAGCAGCCCGATGCGCCGGGACAGGGGTTCGATGGATGGCTACACCTTC
CASSPMRRDRGSMDGYTF
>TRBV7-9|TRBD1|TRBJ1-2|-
TGTGCCAGCAGCTACGGACAGGGGGTCCCCTATGGCTACACCTTC
CASSYGQGVPYGYTF
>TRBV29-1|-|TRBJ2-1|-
TGCAGCGTTGATAAGGGGGTATATGAGCAGTTCTTC
CSVDKGVYEQFF
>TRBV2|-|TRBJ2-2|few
TGTGCCAGCAGTGAAGATAGGACTGCGAACACCGGGGAGCTGTTTTTT
CASSEDRTANTGELFF
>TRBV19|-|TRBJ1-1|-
TGTGCCAGTTCTCTAACGGGGCGGGGGCGGCGAACTGAAGCTTTCTTT
CASSLTGRGRRTEAFF
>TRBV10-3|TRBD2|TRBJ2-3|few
TGTGCCATCAGTGAGCGGGGGGAGGGCACAGATACGCAGTATTTT
CAISERGEGTDTQYF
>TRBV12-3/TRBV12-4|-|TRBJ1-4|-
TGTGCCAGCACCTCAACAACGGCTGAAAAACTGTTTTTT
CASTSTTAEKLFF
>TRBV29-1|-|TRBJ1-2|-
TGCAGCGTTGATCCCATTAACTATGGCTACACCTTC
CSVDPINYGYTF
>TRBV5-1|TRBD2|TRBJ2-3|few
TGCGCGAGCACCAGAGTAGCGGGAAGCACAGATACGCAGTATTTT
CASTRVAGSTDTQYF
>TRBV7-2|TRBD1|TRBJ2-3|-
TGTGCCAGCAGCCGACAGGGGACGAGCACAGATACGCAGTATTTT
CASSRQGTSTDTQYF
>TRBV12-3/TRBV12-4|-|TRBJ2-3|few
TGTGCCAGCACCGAACGAAGGTATACGCAGTATTTT
CASTERRYTQYF
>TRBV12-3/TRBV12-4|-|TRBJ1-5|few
TGTGCCAGCAGACCCGGGGGCAGGGGCGGTCAGCCCCAGCATTTT
CASRPGGRGGQPQHF
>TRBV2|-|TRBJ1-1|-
TGTGCCAGCATTGAGAACACTGAAGCTTTCTTT
CASIENTEAFF
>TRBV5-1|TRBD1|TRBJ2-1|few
TGCGCCAGCAGCTTGGGCGGGACAGGGTACGAAGTACTCAACTCCTACAATGAGCAGTTCTTC
CASSLGGTGYEVLNSYNEQFF
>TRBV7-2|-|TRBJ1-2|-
TGTGCCAGCAGCTTATTAGGCTATGGCTACACCTTC
CASSLLGYGYTF
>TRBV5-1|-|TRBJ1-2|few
TGCGCCAGCAGCCTTGATGGGACGGTCCTAGTGGGCTACACCTTC
CASSLDGTVLVGYTF